What follows describes a single T cell receptor beta chain. The V and J ends lost 4 bases and 5 bases, in that order; junction bases with no gene match: 9. In germline, CDR1 is LGHNA, CDR2 YSLEER. This CDR3 has 15 residues. TCRdb's table, derived via immunoSEQ multiplex PCR, lists solely in-frame clones and lacks some. The sample records a few hundred thousand clones, more than 85% being singletons. This sample is part of a study of blood T cell repertoires in COVID-19. Overall study: Researchers got acute and convalescent COVID-19 samples from the United States, Italy and Spain.

This clonotype was sampled from a young woman who had recovered from COVID-19. The sequenced sample consisted of PBMCs or T cells enriched from blood (not recorded which). The rearrangement joins TRBV4-3 to TRBJ2-7, with 9 nucleotides matching TRBD2. The CDR3 DNA reads as TGCGCCAGCAGCCGAAGTCTGGCGGGGGGGGACGAGCAGTACTTC. This encodes CASSRSLAGGDEQYF.